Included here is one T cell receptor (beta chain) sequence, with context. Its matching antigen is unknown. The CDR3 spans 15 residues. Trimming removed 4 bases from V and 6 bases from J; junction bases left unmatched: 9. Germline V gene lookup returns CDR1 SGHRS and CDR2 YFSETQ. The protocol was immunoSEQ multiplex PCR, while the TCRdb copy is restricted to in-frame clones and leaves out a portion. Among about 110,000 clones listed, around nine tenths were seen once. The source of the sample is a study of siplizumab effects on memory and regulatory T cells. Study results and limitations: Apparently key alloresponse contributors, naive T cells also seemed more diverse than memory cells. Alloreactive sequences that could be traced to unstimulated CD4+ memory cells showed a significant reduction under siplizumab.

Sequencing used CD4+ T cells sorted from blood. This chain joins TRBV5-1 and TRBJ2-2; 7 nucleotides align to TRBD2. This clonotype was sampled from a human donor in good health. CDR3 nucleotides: TGCGCCAGCAGCATTGGGGCTAGCGGCGCCGGGGAGCTGTTTTTT. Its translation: CASSIGASGAGELFF.